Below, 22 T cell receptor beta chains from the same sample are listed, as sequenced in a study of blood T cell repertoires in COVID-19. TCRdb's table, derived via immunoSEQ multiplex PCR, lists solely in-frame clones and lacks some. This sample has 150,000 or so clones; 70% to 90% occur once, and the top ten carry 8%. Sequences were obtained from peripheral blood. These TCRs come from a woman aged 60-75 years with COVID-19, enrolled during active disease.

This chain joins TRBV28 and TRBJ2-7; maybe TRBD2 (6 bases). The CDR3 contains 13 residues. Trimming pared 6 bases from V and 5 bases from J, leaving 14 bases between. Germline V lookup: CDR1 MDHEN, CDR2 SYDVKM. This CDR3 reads CASSRPEGDEQYF. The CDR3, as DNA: TGTGCCAGCAGCCGGCCGGAGGGAGACGAGCAGTACTTC.

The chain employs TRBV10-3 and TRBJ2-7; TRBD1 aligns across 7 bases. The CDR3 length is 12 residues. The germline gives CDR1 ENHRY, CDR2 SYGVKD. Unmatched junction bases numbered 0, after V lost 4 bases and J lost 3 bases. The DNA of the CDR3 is TGTGCCATCAGTGGGGACAGCTACGAGCAGTACTTC. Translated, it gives CAISGDSYEQYF.

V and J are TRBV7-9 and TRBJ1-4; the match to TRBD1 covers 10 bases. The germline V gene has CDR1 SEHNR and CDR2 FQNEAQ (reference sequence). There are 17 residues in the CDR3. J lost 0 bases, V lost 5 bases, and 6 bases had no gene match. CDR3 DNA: TGTGCCAGCAGCCAGACAGGGGGCGTTACAACTAATGAAAAACTGTTTTTT. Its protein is CASSQTGGVTTNEKLFF.

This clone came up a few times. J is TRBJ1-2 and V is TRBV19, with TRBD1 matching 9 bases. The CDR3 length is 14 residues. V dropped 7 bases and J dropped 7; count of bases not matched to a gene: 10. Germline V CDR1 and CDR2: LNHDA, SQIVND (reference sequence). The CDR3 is CASTPGQGSTGYTF. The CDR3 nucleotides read TGTGCCAGTACTCCGGGACAGGGAAGTACTGGCTACACCTTC.

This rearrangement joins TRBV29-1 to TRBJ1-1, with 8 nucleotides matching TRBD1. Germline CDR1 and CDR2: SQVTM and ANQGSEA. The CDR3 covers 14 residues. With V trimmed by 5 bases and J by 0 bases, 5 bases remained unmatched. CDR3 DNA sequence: TGCAGCGTTAGTTGGACAGGGTTGAACACTGAAGCTTTCTTT. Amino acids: CSVSWTGLNTEAFF.

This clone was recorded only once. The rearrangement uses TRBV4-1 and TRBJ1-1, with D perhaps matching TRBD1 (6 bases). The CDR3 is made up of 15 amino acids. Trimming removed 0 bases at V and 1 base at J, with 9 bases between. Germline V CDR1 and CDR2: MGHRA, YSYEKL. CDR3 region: CASSQDRTANTEAFF. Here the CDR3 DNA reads TGCGCCAGCAGCCAAGACAGGACAGCGAACACTGAAGCTTTCTTT.

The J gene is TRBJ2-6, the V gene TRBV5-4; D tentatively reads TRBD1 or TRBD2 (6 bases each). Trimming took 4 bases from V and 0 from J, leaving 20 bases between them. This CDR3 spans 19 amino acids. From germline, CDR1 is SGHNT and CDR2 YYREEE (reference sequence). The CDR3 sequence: CASSLGGGRGSSGANVLTF. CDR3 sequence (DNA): TGTGCCAGCAGCCTGGGGGGTGGCAGGGGTAGCTCTGGGGCCAACGTCCTGACTTTC.

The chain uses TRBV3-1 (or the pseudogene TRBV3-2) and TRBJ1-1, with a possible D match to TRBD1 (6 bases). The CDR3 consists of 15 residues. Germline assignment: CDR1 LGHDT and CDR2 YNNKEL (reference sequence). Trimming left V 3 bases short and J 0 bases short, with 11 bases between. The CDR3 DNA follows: TGTGCCAGCAGCCACCAGGGGTTTTTGAACACTGAAGCTTTCTTT. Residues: CASSHQGFLNTEAFF.

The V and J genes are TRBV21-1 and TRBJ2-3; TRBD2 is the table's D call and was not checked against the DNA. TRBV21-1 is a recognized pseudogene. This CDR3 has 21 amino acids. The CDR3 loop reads CASIHSRGRGECLKSTDTQYF. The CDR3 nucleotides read TGTGCCAGCATCCACTCGCGCGGGCGGGGGGAGTGCCTCAAAAGCACAGATACGCAGTATTTT.

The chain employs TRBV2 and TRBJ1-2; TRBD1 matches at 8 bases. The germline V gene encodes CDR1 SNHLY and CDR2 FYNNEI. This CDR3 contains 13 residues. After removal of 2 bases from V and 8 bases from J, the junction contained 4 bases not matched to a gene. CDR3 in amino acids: CASSERDRGGYTF. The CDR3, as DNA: TGTGCCAGCAGTGAACGCGACAGGGGCGGCTACACCTTC.

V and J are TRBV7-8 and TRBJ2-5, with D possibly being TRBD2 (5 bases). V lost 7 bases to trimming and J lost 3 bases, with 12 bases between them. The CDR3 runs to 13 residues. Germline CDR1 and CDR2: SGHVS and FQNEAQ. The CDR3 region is CASTPGVEETQYF. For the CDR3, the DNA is TGTGCCAGCACCCCCGGGGTGGAAGAGACCCAGTACTTC.

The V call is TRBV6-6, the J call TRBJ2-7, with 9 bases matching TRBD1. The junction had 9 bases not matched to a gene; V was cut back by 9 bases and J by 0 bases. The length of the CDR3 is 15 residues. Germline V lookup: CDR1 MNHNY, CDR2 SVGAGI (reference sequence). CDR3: CASFGTGPSSYEQYF. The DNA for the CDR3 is TGTGCCAGTTTCGGGACAGGGCCGAGCTCCTACGAGCAGTACTTC.

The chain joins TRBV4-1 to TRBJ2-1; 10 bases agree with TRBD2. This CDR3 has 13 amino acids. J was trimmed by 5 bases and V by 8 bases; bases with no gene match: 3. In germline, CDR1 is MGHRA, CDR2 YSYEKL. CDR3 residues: CASRTSGNNEQFF. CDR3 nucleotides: TGCGCCAGCCGGACTAGCGGTAACAATGAGCAGTTCTTC.

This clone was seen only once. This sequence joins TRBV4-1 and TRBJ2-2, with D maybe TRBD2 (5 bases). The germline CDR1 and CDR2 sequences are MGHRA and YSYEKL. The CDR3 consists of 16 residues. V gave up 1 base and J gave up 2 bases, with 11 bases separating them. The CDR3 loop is CASSQVQSGNTGELFF. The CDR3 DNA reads TGCGCCAGCAGCCAAGTCCAGAGCGGAAACACCGGGGAGCTGTTTTTT.

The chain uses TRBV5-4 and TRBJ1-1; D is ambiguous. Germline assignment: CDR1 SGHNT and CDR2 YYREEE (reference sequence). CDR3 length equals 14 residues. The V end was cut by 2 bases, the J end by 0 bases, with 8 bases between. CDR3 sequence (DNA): TGTGCCAGCAGCTTCGGCGGAATGAACACTGAAGCTTTCTTT. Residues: CASSFGGMNTEAFF.

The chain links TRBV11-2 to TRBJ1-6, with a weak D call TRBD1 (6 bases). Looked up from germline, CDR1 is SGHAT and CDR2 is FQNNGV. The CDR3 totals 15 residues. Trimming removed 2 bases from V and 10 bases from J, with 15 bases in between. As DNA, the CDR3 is TGTGCCAGCAGCTTATCCACAGGGTGGGCGTCACCCCTCCACTTT. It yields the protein CASSLSTGWASPLHF.

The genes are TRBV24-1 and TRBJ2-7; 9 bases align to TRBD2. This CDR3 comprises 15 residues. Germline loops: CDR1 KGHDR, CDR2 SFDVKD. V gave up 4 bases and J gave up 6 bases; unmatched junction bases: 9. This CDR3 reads CATSDAGGGPGEQYF. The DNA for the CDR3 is TGTGCCACCAGTGACGCGGGAGGGGGGCCTGGCGAGCAGTACTTC.

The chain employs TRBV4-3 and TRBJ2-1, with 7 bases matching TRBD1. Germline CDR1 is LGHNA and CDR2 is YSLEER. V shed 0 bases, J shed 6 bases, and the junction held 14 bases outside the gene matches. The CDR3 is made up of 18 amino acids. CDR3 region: CASSQDLGGADSGNEQFF. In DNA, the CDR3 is TGCGCCAGCAGCCAAGATCTAGGGGGCGCCGACTCAGGCAATGAGCAGTTCTTC.

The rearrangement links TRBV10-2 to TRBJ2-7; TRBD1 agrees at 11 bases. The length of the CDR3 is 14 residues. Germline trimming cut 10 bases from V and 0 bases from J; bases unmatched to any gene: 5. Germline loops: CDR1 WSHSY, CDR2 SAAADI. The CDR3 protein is CATRTGGTSYEQYF. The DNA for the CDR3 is TGCGCCACCCGGACAGGGGGCACCTCCTACGAGCAGTACTTC.

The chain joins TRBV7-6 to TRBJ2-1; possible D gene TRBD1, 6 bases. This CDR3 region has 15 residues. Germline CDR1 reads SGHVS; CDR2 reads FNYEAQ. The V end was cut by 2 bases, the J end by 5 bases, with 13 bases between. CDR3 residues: CASSLWGPSHNEQFF. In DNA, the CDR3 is TGTGCCAGCAGCTTATGGGGGCCTTCCCACAATGAGCAGTTCTTC. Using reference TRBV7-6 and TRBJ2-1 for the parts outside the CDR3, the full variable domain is GAGVSQSPRYKVTKRGQDVALRCDPISGHVSLYWYRQALGQGPEFLTYFNYEAQQDKSGLPNDRFSAERPEGSISTLTIQRTEQRDSAMYRCASSLWGPSHNEQFFGPGTRLTVL.

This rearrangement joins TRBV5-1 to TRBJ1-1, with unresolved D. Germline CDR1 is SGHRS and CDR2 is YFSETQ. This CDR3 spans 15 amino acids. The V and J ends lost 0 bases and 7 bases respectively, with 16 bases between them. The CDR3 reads CASSLAGKGPGEAFF. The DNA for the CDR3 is TGCGCCAGCAGCTTGGCGGGGAAGGGCCCAGGTGAAGCTTTCTTT. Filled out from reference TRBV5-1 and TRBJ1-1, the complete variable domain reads KAGVTQTPRYLIKTRGQQVTLSCSPISGHRSVSWYQQTPGQGLQFLFEYFSETQRNKGNFPGRFSGRQFSNSRSEMNVSTLELGDSALYLCASSLAGKGPGEAFFGQGTRLTVV.

CDR3 nucleotide sequence: TGCGCCAGCATATTTAGCGGGGGGGCCATCGGGGAGACCCAGTACTTC. Protein: CASIFSGGAIGETQYF. The genes are TRBV5-1 and TRBJ2-5; 11 bases agree with TRBD2. V was clipped by 6 bases and J by 5 bases; unmatched bases: 12. Germline CDR1 SGHRS, CDR2 YFSETQ. This CDR3 contains 16 residues.